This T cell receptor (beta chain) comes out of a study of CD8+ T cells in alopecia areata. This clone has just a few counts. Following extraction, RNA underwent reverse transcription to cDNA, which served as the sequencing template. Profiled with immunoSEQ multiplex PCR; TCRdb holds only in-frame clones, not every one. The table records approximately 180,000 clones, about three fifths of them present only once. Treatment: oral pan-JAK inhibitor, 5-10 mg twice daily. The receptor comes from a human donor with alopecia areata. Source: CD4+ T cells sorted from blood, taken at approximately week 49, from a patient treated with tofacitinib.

The CDR3 region is CASSTGQSADTQYF. CDR3 bases: TGCGCCAGCAGCACGGGACAGTCAGCCGATACGCAGTATTTT. The chain joins TRBV5-1 to TRBJ2-3, with TRBD1 matching over 7 bases. V trimming: 4 bases; J trimming: 6 bases; junction bases outside the gene matches: 8. The CDR3 has 14 amino acids. Per the germline V gene, CDR1 is SGHRS and CDR2 is YFSETQ.